This TCR beta chain appears in the sequencing data of a study of cytomegalovirus exposure and HLA in healthy donors (dated by TCRdb to about 2017). Regarding the research as a whole: In an earlier analysis of fewer than 750 of the donors, around 290 Gb of sequence data and just under 120 million unique TCR beta sequences from 150 million to 200 million T cells were reported. About 280 gigabases of sequencing data and around 80 million unique TCR sequences made up an early release that covered several hundred HLA-typed donors. Of the roughly 390 genotyped donors, 81% fell in the genetic ancestry cluster associated with self-reported Caucasian donors. The study was designed to test whether signatures of past pathogen exposure could be identified by cataloging public T cell receptors. The study used immunosequencing to profile the T cell repertoires of under 700 subjects and linked those repertoires to cytomegalovirus serostatus. In addition to the first cohort of roughly 670 subjects, a separate validation cohort of 120 different subjects was used. High-throughput TCR immunosequencing, statistical association of individual TCRs with disease status, and machine learning were combined to predict cytomegalovirus infection status. To study patterns of TCR occurrence, a later analysis re-analyzed previously published TCR beta repertoires from several hundred donors and added high-resolution HLA genotyping. Rather than drawing on any new phenotypic data, the later analysis identified candidate immune exposures from TCR beta sequences and the way those sequences occurred across donors. An earlier analysis of more than 450 of the donors used high-throughput TCR beta sequencing to judge whether each TCR beta V gene segment behaved as functional or pseudogenic. Alongside the repertoire data, information on donor age, sex, ethnicity and CMV serostatus was compiled. Genome-wide SNP genotypes for about 65% of the 666 donors were used in a later genetic analysis, which treated that subset as a discovery cohort. All discovery cohort repertoires had been generated using a single sequencing platform. HLA typing included class I and class II loci at four-digit resolution. The number of donors typed differed by locus, with roughly 620-630 for A, B, C, DRB1 and DQB1, roughly 520 for DQA1, approximately 570 for DPA1, and some 470 for DPB1. Roughly 5 DR-DQ haplotypes were handled as single units for association and clustering, since linkage in the cohort was strong. Among some 400 genotyped donors of the cohort, an average of approximately 200,000 unique TCR beta nucleotide sequences was sequenced per donor, of which 15% to 20% were non-productive. General conclusions and limits of the study: A cluster of highly shared sequence variants was judged likely to represent a technical artifact of the sequencing pipeline. Because some donors lacked HLA typing at each locus, the association tests relied only on the typed subset. Across donors, most TCR sequences were observed very rarely, whereas some public TCRs were present in many individuals. According to a later genetic analysis, donors in an Asian-associated ancestry cluster had fewer N-insertions in productive TCRs than the approximately 630-donor mean. The cohort was sequenced for TCR beta chains only, and without alpha or paired-chain data the features that could be detected were limited. A few of the identified cytomegalovirus-associated TCR beta chains were confirmed in vitro to be specific for cytomegalovirus antigens. In a later analysis, several top co-occurrence clusters were reported to appear linked to parvovirus B19, influenza, CMV and Epstein-Barr virus. At a false discovery rate of 0.05, a later analysis linked approximately 18,000 TCR beta sequences to specific HLA alleles. A later analysis found that most CMV-associated TCR beta chains appeared HLA-restricted, with HLA associations seemingly driven largely by CMV exposure. Strong co-occurrence of HLA alleles, especially DR and DQ, made assigning TCR associations to individual alleles difficult. The study listed approximately 150 TCR beta chains as associated with cytomegalovirus. In a later analysis, HLA-associated TCR beta chains were found to be more clonally expanded and to have lower generation probabilities than equally common non-associated chains. It was suggested by the authors that the approach could potentially be generalized to other disease states and immunological phenotypes. Approximately 16 rarely observed V segments, including chromosome 9 orphons, were excluded from the earlier analysis of several hundred of the donors because counts were too low. A further reported finding was that TCR beta sequences accurately predicted the HLA-A and HLA-B alleles for most subjects in the first cohort. In a later genetic analysis, a missense DCLRE1C variant was associated with V-gene and J-gene trimming of TCR beta chains, and the association was replicated in an independent cohort. Cytomegalovirus status was reported to be diagnosed by the classifier with high specificity and sensitivity in both the original and validation cohorts. Correlated functional status among segregating V segments might reflect linkage disequilibrium, but an unknown experimental factor could not be ruled out. In an earlier analysis of around 600 of the donors, most TCR beta V segments were observed in productive rearrangements about 87% or about 30% of the time, broadly matching IMGT annotations. According to a later analysis, TCR association rates differed among HLA loci, with DRB1 alleles showing the most associated TCRs and HLA-C alleles showing the fewest. The only immune exposure information available for the cohort was CMV serostatus. The presence/absence analyses assumed that sequencing depth was roughly uniform across donors, and that assumption may not be true.

The library was made by the immunoSEQ multiplex PCR assay. For the multiplex PCR, a mixture combining 60 forward primers for TCR Vbeta segments and 13 reverse primers for TCR Jbeta segments was used. The CDR3 region of rearranged TCR beta genes was amplified from genomic DNA with a multiplex PCR assay. On the Illumina HiSeq System, the amplified TCR beta libraries were sequenced as 87-base-pair reads. Turning to the authors' computational methods: A later analysis counted about 80 million unique TCR beta chains across the 700 or so repertoires, and roughly 10 million of these chains were shared by at least two donors. To remove PCR and sequencing errors, raw reads were error-corrected and collapsed into unique sequences using a nearest-neighbor algorithm that merged closely related sequences. Alignment of CDR3 sequences to IMGT reference sequences was used to assign V, D and J gene segments. Each retained sequence needed at least a six-nucleotide match to both a V gene segment and a J gene segment. A rearrangement counted as productive if the CDR3 had no stop codons and remained in frame with V and J, and every other rearrangement counted as non-productive. CDR3 was defined by IMGT convention, running from the second conserved V-encoded cysteine to the conserved J-encoded phenylalanine. Sequences without an unambiguous match to a single V gene segment were excluded from the earlier analysis of about 630 of the donors. In an earlier analysis of more than 500 of the donors, a V segment was called functional when productive rearrangements were above 56.7%, and segregating when the standard deviation between donors exceeded 5%. To diagnose cytomegalovirus status from the catalog of TCR beta chain sequences, a statistical classification framework was built. V and J gene assignment, in a later analysis, came from comparing TCR nucleotide sequences with IMGT/GENE-DB human TR gene sequences. Using the TCRdist pipeline, a later analysis assigned CDR3 sequences along with most-parsimonious VDJ recombination scenarios. In a later analysis, every TCR beta chain was defined by the combination of its CDR3 amino acid sequence and its V-gene family, and reads without a unique V-gene family were dropped. To address suspected cross-contamination and a sequencing artifact, a later analysis removed approximately 590 highly shared, low-generation-probability nucleotide sequences. In a later analysis, a clonal expansion index for each public chain was calculated from normalized within-repertoire ranks of inferred template counts. In a later analysis, generation probabilities were computed using a VDJ recombination model fitted to out-of-frame rearrangements, and the results were checked against IGoR. In a later analysis, hypergeometric tests were used to score TCR-TCR, TCR-HLA and TCR-CMV co-occurrence, with a repertoire-size bias correction applied to TCR pairs. A later analysis estimated false discovery rates by permuting HLA or CMV assignments 20 times. In a later analysis, co-occurring TCRs were grouped using DBSCAN, and TCRdist sequence similarity was added for clustering within HLA-allele-positive subsets. Repertoires with fewer than 30,000 or more than 120,000 public chains, plus five repertoires with anomalous nucleotide sharing, were excluded from co-occurrence clustering. TCRdb limited this immuneACCESS table to in-frame rearrangements with V and J called. A share of clones is missing; checked studies link under half to unresolved V genes, and the rest is unexplained. D and trimming were read from the DNA, whereas the V and J calls and clone size are those reported in that table. This sample is represented by 95,000 to 150,000 clones; 75% to 90% of them were singletons. The ten biggest clones cover more than 1.5% of the sample.

The cohort consisted of 600 or so healthy bone marrow donors. Cohort members were all nominally healthy when sampled, although unrecorded immune exposures were likely present. The donor was CMV seronegative and was included in the group of a few hundred seronegative cohort members. A peripheral blood sample was provided by each donor, and peripheral blood mononuclear cells were used for TCR beta sequencing. The Qiagen DNeasy Blood Extraction Kit was used to extract genomic DNA from the blood cell samples. Worth noting for this clone: Its antigen remains undetermined. Qualities for individual bases were not recorded, and no much larger clone is one base off.

This receptor was obtained from a man aged 40-49 years in good health and CMV-seronegative. Sequencing input: PBMCs.

The bases read TGTGCCAGCAGTTCGGACTCTCGGGATGAGCAGTTCTTC. It encodes CASSSDSRDEQFF. In this chain, TRBV7-9 is recombined with TRBJ2-1; matching of 5 bases hints at TRBD2 as the D gene. The cysteine opens and the phenylalanine closes a CDR3 of 13 amino acids. The read is trimmed to its CDR3 DNA, 39 bases read in frame from base 1. Per the germline V gene (reference sequence), SEHNR is the CDR1 and FQNEAQ is the CDR2. The V and J ends are trimmed by 6 bases and 8 bases, leaving 14 bases between them.